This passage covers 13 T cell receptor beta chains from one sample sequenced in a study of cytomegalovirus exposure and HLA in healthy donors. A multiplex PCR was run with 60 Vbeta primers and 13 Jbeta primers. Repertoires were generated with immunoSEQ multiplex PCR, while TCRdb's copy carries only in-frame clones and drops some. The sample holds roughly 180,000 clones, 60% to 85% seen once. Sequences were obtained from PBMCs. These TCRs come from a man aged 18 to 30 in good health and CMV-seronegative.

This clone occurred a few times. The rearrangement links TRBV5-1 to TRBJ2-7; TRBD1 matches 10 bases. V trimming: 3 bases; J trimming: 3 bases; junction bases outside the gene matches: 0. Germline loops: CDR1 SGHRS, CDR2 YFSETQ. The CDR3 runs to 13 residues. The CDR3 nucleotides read TGCGCCAGCAGCTGGGACAGGGGCTACGAGCAGTACTTC. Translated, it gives CASSWDRGYEQYF.

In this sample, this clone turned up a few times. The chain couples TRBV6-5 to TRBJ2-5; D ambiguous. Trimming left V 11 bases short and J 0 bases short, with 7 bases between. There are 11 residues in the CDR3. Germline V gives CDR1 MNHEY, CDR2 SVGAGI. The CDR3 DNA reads TGTGCCGCCCGGGACCAAGAGACCCAGTACTTC. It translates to CAARDQETQYF.

Here the CDR3 DNA reads TGTGCCAGCAGTTCTACTAGCGGCAGCTCCTACGAGCAGTACTTC. Protein product: CASSSTSGSSYEQYF. The gene calls are TRBV6-5 and TRBJ2-7; 8 nucleotides line up with TRBD2. This CDR3 has 15 residues. The V and J ends lost 4 bases and 0 bases, in that order; junction bases with no gene match: 5. The V gene's germline CDR1 is MNHEY and CDR2 SVGAGI.

DNA of the CDR3: TGCGCCAGCAGCTTCCTAGCGGGAGATAATGAGCAGTTCTTC. It is translated as CASSFLAGDNEQFF. The chain recombines TRBV5-1 with TRBJ2-1, with TRBD2 matching 10 bases. CDR1 is SGHRS and CDR2 is YFSETQ in the germline V gene. J gave up 7 bases and V 2 bases, and 3 bases lay outside the gene matches. This CDR3 spans 14 amino acids.

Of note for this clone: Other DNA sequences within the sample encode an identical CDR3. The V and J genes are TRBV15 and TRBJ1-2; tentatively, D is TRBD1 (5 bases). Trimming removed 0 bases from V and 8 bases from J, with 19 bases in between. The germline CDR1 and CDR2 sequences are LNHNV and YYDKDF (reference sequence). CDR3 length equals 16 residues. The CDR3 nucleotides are TGTGCCACCAGCAGAGATCCGTTACAGGCTAGCGGGGGCTACACCTTC. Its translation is CATSRDPLQASGGYTF. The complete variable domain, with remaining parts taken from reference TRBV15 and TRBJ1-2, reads DAMVIQNPRYQVTQFGKPVTLSCSQTLNHNVMYWYQQKSSQAPKLLFHYYDKDFNNEADTPDNFQSRRPNTSFCFLDIRSPGLGDTAMYLCATSRDPLQASGGYTFGSGTRLTVV.

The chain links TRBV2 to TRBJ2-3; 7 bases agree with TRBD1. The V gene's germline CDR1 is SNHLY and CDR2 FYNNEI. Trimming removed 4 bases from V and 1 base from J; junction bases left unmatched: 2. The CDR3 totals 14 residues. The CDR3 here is CASSGTGGTDTQYF. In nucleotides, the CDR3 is TGTGCCAGCAGTGGAACAGGGGGCACAGATACGCAGTATTTT.

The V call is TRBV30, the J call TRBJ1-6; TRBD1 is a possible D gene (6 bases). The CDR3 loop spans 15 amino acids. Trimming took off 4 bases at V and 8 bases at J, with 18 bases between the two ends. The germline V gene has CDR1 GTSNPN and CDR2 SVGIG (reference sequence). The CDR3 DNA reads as TGTGCCTGGACAGGGACCCTAGGGGGGGATTCACCCCTCCACTTT. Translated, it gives CAWTGTLGGDSPLHF.

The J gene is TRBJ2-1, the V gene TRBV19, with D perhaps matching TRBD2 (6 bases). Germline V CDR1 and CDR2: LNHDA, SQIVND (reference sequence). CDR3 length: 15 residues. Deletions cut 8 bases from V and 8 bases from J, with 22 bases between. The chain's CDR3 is CASGKTWREGYEQFF. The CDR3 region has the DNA TGTGCCAGTGGGAAAACGTGGCGGGAAGGGTATGAGCAGTTCTTC.

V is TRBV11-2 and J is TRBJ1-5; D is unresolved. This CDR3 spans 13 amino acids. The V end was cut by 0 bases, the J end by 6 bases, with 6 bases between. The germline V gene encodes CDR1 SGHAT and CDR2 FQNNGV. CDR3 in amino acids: CASSLESLQPQHF. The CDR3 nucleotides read TGTGCCAGCAGCTTAGAGTCCCTTCAGCCCCAGCATTTT.

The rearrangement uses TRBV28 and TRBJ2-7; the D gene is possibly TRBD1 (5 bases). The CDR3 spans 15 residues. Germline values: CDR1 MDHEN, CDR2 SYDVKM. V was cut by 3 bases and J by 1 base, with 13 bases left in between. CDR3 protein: CASSFRARTSYEQYF. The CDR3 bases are TGTGCCAGCAGTTTCAGGGCCCGGACATCCTACGAGCAGTACTTC. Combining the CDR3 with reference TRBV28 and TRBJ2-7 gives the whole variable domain DVKVTQSSRYLVKRTGEKVFLECVQDMDHENMFWYRQDPGLGLRLIYFSYDVKMKEKGDIPEGYSVSREKKERFSLILESASTNQTSMYLCASSFRARTSYEQYFGPGTRLTVT.

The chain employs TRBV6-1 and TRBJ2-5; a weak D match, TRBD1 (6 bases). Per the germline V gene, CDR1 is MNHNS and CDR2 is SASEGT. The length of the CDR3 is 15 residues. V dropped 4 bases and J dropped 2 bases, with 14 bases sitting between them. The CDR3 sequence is CASSAQTGGQETQYF. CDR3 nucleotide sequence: TGTGCCAGCAGTGCACAGACAGGCGGACAAGAGACCCAGTACTTC.

This chain's CDR3 is CASSLRTGNPGANVLTF. CDR3 in DNA: TGTGCCAGCAGCTTGAGGACAGGGAACCCTGGGGCCAACGTCCTGACTTTC. The chain couples TRBV7-2 to TRBJ2-6, with 8 bases identical to TRBD1. This CDR3 has 17 residues. The germline V gene encodes CDR1 SGHTA and CDR2 FQGNSA. Trimming cost V 3 bases and J 2 bases; bases outside gene matches: 6.

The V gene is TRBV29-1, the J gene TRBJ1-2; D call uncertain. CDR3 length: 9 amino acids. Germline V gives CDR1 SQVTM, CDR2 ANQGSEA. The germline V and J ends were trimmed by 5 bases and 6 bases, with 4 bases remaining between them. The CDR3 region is CSVSDGYTF. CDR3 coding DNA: TGCAGCGTTTCGGATGGCTACACCTTC.